This TCR beta chain was documented in a study of CD8+CD57+ T cells in acquired aplastic anemia. Germline V CDR1 and CDR2: KGHDR, SFDVKD. This CDR3 has 15 amino acids. Germline trimming cut 5 bases from V and 0 bases from J; bases unmatched to any gene: 3. Findings of the study overall: Patients shared 25 to 35 CD8+ CDR3 sequences with controls.

Whoever was chosen for sequencing had shown CD8+CD57+ cell expansion by flow cytometry. The diagnosis in all patients was severe acquired aplastic anemia. Blood came from patients not yet given any therapy. The use of genomic DNA as template underpinned the TCR beta VDJ and CDR3 profiling. A single record per CDR3 protein comes from TCRdb applying MiXCR to the reads. The sample has 90,000 to 150,000 distinct CDR3 sequences, 45% to 60% seen once. Comments on this clonotype: Its antigen is unknown.

Material for sequencing was sorted CD4+, CD8+, or CD8+CD57+ T cells (not recorded which) from PBMCs. The receptor's source is a human donor with aplastic anemia. The chain is built from TRBV24-1 and TRBJ1-3, with 7 bases that match TRBD1. CDR3 coding DNA: TGTGCCACCAGTGCGACAGGGAGCTCTGGAAACACCATATATTTT. It is translated as CATSATGSSGNTIYF.